This T cell receptor (beta chain) was sequenced for a study of CD8 T cells in cerebrospinal fluid in Alzheimer's disease. This clonotype is classed as large by frequency. 10X single-cell V(D)J and 5' gene-expression libraries profiled CSF cells. TCRdb re-called the 10x single-cell sequencing reads; one entry per CDR3 protein, DNA not given. The sample totals 500 to 700 distinct CDR3 sequences. As a neurodegenerative disease comparison group, Parkinson's disease patients were sampled. Sequenced material: cerebrospinal fluid. The TCR originated in a human donor with Parkinson's disease.

This CDR3 reads CSVSKGTGDSEAFF. This chain uses TRBV29-1 with TRBJ1-1; TCRdb names TRBD1, which stays unverified in the absence of DNA. From germline, CDR1 is SQVTM and CDR2 ANQGSEA. The CDR3 has 14 residues.